This TCR beta chain was identified during a study of blood T cell repertoires in COVID-19. Study information: COVID-19 samples from acute and convalescent phases originated in the United States, Italy and Spain.

The protocol was immunoSEQ multiplex PCR, while the TCRdb copy is restricted to in-frame clones and leaves out a portion. The sample lists about 40,000 clones, around 90% occurring once. Between the trimmed V and J ends, which lost 0 bases and 7 bases, there was a span of 18 bases. CDR3 length: 17 amino acids. CDR1 and CDR2 (germline): PRHDT, FYEKMQ (reference sequence). This receptor was obtained from a human donor in a cohort sampled during active COVID-19. Material for sequencing was peripheral blood. The chain is built from TRBV13 and TRBJ1-4; maybe TRBD1 (5 bases). CDR3 protein: CASSLGPPDSSLEKLFF. The DNA for the CDR3 is TGTGCCAGCAGCTTAGGCCCCCCTGACAGTTCACTTGAAAAACTGTTTTTT.